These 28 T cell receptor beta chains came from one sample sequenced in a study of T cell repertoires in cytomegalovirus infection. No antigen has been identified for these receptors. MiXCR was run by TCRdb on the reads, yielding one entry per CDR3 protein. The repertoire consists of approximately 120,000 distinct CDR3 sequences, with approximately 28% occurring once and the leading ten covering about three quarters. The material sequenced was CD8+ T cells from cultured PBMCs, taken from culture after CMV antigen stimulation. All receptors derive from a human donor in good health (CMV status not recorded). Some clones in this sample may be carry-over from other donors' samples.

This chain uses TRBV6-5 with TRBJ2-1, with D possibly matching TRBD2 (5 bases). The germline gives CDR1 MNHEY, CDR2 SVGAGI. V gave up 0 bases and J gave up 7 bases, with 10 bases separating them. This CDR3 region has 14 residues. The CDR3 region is CASSYSSSGNEQFF. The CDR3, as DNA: TGTGCCAGCAGTTACTCGAGTTCGGGGAATGAGCAGTTCTTC.

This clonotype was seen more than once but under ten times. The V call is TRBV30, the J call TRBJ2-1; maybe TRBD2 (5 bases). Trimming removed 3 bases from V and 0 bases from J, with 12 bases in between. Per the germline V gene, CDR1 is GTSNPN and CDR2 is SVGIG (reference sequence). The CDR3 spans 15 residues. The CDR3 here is CAWRPLGGSYNEQFF. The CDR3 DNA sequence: TGTGCCTGGAGACCTCTCGGAGGCTCCTACAATGAGCAGTTCTTC.

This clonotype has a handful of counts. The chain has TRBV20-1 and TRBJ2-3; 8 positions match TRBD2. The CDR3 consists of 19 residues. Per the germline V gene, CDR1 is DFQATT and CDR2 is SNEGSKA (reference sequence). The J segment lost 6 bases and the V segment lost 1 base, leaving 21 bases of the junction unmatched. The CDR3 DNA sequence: TGCAGTGCTAGAGCCACCCTAGCTCTGCGGGGGGTTTCGTGGGATACGCAGTATTTT. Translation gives CSARATLALRGVSWDTQYF.

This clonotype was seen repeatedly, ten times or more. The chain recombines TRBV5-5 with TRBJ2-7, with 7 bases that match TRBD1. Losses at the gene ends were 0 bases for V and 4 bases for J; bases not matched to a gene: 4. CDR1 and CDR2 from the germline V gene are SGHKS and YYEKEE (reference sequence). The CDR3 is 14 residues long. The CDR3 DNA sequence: TGTGCCAGCAGCTTGGTACAGGGGCCTTACGAGCAGTACTTC. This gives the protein CASSLVQGPYEQYF.

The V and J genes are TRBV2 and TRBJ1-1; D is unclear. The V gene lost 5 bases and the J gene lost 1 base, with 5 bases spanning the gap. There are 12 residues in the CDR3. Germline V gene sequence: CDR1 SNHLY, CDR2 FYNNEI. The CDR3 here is CASSYWNTEAFF. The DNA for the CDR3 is TGTGCCAGCAGTTATTGGAACACTGAAGCTTTCTTT.

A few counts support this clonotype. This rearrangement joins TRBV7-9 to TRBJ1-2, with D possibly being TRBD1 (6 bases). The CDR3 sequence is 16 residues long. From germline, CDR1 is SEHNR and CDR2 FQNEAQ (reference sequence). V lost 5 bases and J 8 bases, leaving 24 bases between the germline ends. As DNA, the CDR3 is TGTGCCAGCAGCCCGTACTCGGGGGCCCGATTTGGGGGCTACACCTTC. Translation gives CASSPYSGARFGGYTF.

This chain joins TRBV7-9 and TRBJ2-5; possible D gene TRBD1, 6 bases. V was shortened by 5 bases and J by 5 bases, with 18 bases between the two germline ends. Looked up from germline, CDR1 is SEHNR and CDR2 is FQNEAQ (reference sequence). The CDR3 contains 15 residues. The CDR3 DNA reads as TGTGCCAGCAGCCCAGCCACAGGGATCGGGGAGACCCAGTACTTC. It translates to CASSPATGIGETQYF.

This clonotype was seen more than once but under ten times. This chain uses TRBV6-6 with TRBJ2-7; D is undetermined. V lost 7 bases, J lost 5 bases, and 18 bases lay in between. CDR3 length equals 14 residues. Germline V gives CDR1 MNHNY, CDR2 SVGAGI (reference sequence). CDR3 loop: CASTPQSLVDEQYF. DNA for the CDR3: TGTGCCAGCACCCCTCAGTCGCTGGTAGACGAGCAGTACTTC.

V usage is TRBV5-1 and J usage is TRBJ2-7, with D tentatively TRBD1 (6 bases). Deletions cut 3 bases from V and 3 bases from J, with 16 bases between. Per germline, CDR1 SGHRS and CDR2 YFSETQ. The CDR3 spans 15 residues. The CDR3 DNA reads TGCGCCAGCAGCTCGGCAACCACAGGGTTCTACGAGCAGTACTTC. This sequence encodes CASSSATTGFYEQYF.

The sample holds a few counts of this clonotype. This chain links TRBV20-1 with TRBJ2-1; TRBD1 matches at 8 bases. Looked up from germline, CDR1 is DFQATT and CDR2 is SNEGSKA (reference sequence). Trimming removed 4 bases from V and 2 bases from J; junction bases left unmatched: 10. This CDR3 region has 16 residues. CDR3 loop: CSATYLLDRAYNEQFF. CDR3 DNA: TGCAGTGCTACTTATCTCCTGGACAGGGCCTACAATGAGCAGTTCTTC.

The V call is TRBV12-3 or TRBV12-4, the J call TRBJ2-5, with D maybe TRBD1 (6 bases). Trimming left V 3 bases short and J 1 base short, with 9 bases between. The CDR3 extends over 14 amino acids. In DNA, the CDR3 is TGTGCCAGCAGTTTGGGGACATCCCAAGAGACCCAGTACTTC. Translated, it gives CASSLGTSQETQYF.

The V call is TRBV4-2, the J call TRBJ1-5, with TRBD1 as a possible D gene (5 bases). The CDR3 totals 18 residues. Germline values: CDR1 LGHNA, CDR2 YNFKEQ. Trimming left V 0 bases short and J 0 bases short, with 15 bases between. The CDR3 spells CASSQDIQGTYSNQPQHF. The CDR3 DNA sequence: TGTGCCAGCAGCCAAGATATTCAGGGAACATATAGCAATCAGCCCCAGCATTTT.

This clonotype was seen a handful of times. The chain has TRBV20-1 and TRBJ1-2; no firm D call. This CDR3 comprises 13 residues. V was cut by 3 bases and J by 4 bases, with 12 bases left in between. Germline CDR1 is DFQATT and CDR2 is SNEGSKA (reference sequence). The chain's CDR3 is CSASSVASYGYTF. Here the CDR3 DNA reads TGCAGTGCTAGTTCCGTGGCCAGCTATGGCTACACCTTC.

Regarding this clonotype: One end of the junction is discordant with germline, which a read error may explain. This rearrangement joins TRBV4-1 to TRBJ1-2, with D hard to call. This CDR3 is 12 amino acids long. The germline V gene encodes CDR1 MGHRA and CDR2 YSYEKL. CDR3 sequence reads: CASSQDNYGYTF. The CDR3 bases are TGTGCCAGCAGCCAGGACAACTATGGCTACACCTTC.

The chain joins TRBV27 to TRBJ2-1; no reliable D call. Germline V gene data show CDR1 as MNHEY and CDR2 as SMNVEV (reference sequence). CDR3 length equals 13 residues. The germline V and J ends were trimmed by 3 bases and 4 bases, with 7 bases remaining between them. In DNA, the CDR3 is TGTGCCAGCAGTTTGAAACTTTACAATGAGCAGTTCTTC. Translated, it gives CASSLKLYNEQFF.

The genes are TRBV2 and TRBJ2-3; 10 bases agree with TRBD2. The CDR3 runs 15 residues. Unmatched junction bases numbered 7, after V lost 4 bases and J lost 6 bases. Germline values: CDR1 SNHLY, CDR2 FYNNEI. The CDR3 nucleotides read TGTGCCAGCAGTGTAACTAGCGGGGATCGGGATACGCAGTATTTT. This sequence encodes CASSVTSGDRDTQYF.

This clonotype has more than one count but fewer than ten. The CDR3 sequence is CASSQDRGQGSYEQYF. The CDR3 bases are TGCGCCAGCAGCCAAGATCGGGGACAGGGGTCCTACGAGCAGTACTTC. The chain joins TRBV4-1 to TRBJ2-7, with TRBD1 identical over 10 bases. The CDR3 has 16 amino acids. Germline-derived CDR1 and CDR2 are MGHRA and YSYEKL. The trim removed 0 bases at V and 1 base at J, leaving 3 bases unmatched.

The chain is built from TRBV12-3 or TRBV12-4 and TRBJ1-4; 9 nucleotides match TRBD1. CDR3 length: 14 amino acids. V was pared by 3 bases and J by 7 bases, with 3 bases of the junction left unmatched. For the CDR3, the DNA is TGTGCCAGCAGTTTTACAGGGGGCTTTGAAAAACTGTTTTTT. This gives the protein CASSFTGGFEKLFF.

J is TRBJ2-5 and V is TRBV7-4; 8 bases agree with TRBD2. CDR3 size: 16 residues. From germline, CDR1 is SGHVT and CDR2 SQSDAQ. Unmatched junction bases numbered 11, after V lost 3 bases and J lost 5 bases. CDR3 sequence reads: CASSLATGGPGETQYF. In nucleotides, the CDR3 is TGTGCCAGCAGCTTGGCGACGGGGGGGCCGGGGGAGACCCAGTACTTC.

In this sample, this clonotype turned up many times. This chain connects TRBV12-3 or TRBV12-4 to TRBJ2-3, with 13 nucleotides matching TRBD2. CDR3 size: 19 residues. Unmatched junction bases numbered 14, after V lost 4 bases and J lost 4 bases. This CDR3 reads CASSSMTSGGLPGADTQYF. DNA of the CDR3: TGTGCCAGCAGTTCGATGACTAGCGGGGGGCTTCCCGGTGCAGATACGCAGTATTTT.

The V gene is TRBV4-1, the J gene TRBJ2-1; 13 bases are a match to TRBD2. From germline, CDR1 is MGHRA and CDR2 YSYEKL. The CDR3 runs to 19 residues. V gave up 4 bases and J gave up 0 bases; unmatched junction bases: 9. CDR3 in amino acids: CASSRTGTSGVSSYNEQFF. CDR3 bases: TGCGCCAGCAGCCGGACCGGGACTAGCGGGGTTAGCTCCTACAATGAGCAGTTCTTC.

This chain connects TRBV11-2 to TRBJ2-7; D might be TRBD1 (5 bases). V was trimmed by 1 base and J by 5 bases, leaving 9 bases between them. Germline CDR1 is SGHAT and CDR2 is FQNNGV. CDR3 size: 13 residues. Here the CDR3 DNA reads TGTGCCAGCAGCTTAGGCAGGGCAGACGAGCAGTACTTC. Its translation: CASSLGRADEQYF. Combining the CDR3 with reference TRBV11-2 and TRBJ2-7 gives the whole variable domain EAGVAQSPRYKIIEKRQSVAFWCNPISGHATLYWYQQILGQGPKLLIQFQNNGVVDDSQLPKDRFSAERLKGVDSTLKIQPAKLEDSAVYLCASSLGRADEQYFGPGTRLTVT.

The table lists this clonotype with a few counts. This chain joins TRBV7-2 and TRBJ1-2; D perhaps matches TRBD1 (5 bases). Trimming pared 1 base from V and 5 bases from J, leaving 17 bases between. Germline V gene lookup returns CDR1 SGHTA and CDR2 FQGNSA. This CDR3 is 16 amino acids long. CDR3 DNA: TGTGCCAGCAGCTTAGAGGCCTGGGTACAGGAATATGGCTACACCTTC. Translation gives CASSLEAWVQEYGYTF.

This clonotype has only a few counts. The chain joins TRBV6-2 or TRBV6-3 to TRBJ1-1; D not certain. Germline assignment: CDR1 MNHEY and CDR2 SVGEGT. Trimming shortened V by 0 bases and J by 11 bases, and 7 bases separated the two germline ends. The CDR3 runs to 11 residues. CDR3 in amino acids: CASSYSRDAFF. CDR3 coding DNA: TGTGCCAGCAGTTACTCGAGGGATGCTTTCTTT.

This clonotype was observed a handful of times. The CDR3 protein is CASSLWGLDEKLFF. CDR3 bases: TGTGCCAGCAGTTTATGGGGGCTAGATGAAAAACTGTTTTTT. V and J are TRBV12-3 or TRBV12-4 and TRBJ1-4; maybe TRBD1 (6 bases). CDR3 length equals 14 residues. Trimming removed 2 bases at V and 6 bases at J, with 10 bases between.

For the CDR3, the DNA is TGTGCCAGCAGCCCGGGGACTACCCACAATGAGCAGTTCTTC. It specifies CASSPGTTHNEQFF. V usage is TRBV3-1 and J usage is TRBJ2-1, with TRBD2 matching 7 bases. J gave up 5 bases and V 4 bases, and 5 bases lay outside the gene matches. Germline CDR1 and CDR2: LGHDT and YNNKEL (reference sequence). This CDR3 contains 14 residues.

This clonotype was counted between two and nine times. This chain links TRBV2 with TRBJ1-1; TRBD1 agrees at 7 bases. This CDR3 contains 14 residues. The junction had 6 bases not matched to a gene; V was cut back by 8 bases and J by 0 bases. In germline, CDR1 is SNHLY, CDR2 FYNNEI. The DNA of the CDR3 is TGTGCCAGCTTCAGGGGGGAAATGAACACTGAAGCTTTCTTT. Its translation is CASFRGEMNTEAFF.

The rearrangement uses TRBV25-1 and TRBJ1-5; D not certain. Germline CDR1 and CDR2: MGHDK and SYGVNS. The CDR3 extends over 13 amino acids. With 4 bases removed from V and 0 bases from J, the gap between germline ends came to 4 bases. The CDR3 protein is CASSAYSNQPQHF. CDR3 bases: TGTGCCAGCAGTGCTTATAGCAATCAGCCCCAGCATTTT. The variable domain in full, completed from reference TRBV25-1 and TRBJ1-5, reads EADIYQTPRYLVIGTGKKITLECSQTMGHDKMYWYQQDPGMELHLIHYSYGVNSTEKGDLSSESTVSRIRTEHFPLTLESARPSHTSQYLCASSAYSNQPQHFGDGTRLSIL.